The 27 T cell receptor beta chains in this list originate from one sample, sequenced in a study of blood T cell repertoires in COVID-19. This table comes from immunoSEQ multiplex PCR, and its TCRdb copy is limited to in-frame clones, with some not included. The sample holds around 270,000 clones, around 89% seen once. The sequenced sample was peripheral blood. Source of these receptors: a man aged 35 to 55 with acute or convalescent COVID-19.

This chain joins TRBV7-8 and TRBJ1-1; TRBD1 is a possible D gene (6 bases). This CDR3 contains 17 residues. Germline CDR1 SGHVS, CDR2 FQNEAQ. V lost 2 bases to trimming and J lost 1 base, with 17 bases between them. DNA of the CDR3: TGTGCCAGCAGCTTACCCCAGGGGACCTCTTCGAACACTGAAGCTTTCTTT. It encodes CASSLPQGTSSNTEAFF.

The chain joins TRBV12-5 to TRBJ1-4, with TRBD1 matching over 8 bases. The CDR3 sequence is 14 residues long. Germline trimming cut 6 bases from V and 2 bases from J; bases unmatched to any gene: 2. The germline gives CDR1 LGHNT, CDR2 FRNRAP. The CDR3 coding sequence is TGTGCTAGTGGCTCAGGGGGCACTAATGAAAAACTGTTTTTT. Protein: CASGSGGTNEKLFF.

A single count supports this clone. This rearrangement joins TRBV28 to TRBJ2-7, with D possibly being TRBD1 (6 bases). Trimming pared 4 bases from V and 7 bases from J, leaving 20 bases between. Germline loops: CDR1 MDHEN, CDR2 SYDVKM. The CDR3 consists of 15 residues. This CDR3 is CASSSGQLGIGEQYF. The CDR3 coding sequence is TGTGCCAGCAGTTCCGGACAGCTTGGGATTGGGGAGCAGTACTTC.

The CDR3 sequence: CASSTRGAHYEQYF. The CDR3 bases are TGTGCCAGCAGCACACGGGGGGCTCACTACGAGCAGTACTTC. J is TRBJ2-7 and V is TRBV3-1 (or the pseudogene TRBV3-2); D is possibly TRBD2 (7 bases). The CDR3 totals 14 residues. Deletions cut 5 bases from V and 3 bases from J, with 14 bases between. Per germline, CDR1 LGHDT and CDR2 YNNKEL (reference sequence).

This chain links TRBV9 with TRBJ1-2; D might be TRBD1 (6 bases). The ends were cut back, 3 bases at V and 8 bases at J, with 11 bases in the middle. CDR1 and CDR2 (germline): SGDLS, YYNGEE. The CDR3 is 12 residues long. The CDR3 DNA is TGTGCCAGCAGCGACAGGGTTTACGGCTACACCTTC. This codes for CASSDRVYGYTF.

The chain recombines TRBV5-4 with TRBJ1-1, with TRBD1 matching over 7 bases. V dropped 0 bases and J dropped 0; count of bases not matched to a gene: 5. Germline V gene lookup returns CDR1 SGHNT and CDR2 YYREEE (reference sequence). The CDR3 covers 16 residues. In nucleotides, the CDR3 is TGTGCCAGCAGCTTGGGACAGGGTGGGATGAACACTGAAGCTTTCTTT. Translated, it gives CASSLGQGGMNTEAFF.

The chain combines TRBV19 with TRBJ1-2; 11 bases fit TRBD1. This CDR3 comprises 14 residues. The germline V gene has CDR1 LNHDA and CDR2 SQIVND (reference sequence). The ends lost 5 bases at V and 12 bases at J; junction bases unmatched: 11. Here the CDR3 reads CASSPGTGGLVHTF. DNA of the CDR3: TGTGCCAGTAGTCCTGGGACAGGGGGTCTTGTCCACACCTTC.

The rearrangement joins TRBV15 to TRBJ2-3; 10 nucleotides line up with TRBD2. V lost 3 bases and J lost 4; bases outside the gene matches: 10. Germline lookup yields CDR1 LNHNV and CDR2 YYDKDF (reference sequence). This CDR3 spans 17 amino acids. CDR3 loop: CATSRDPLAGAADTQYF. CDR3 DNA: TGTGCCACCAGCAGGGACCCCCTAGCGGGGGCCGCAGATACGCAGTATTTT.

The chain carries TRBV5-6 and TRBJ1-2; the match to TRBD1 covers 12 bases. Germline CDR1 is SGHDT and CDR2 is YYEEEE. The J segment lost 4 bases and the V segment lost 3 bases, leaving 7 bases of the junction unmatched. The CDR3 sequence is 16 residues long. For the CDR3, the DNA is TGTGCCAGCAGCTCGCTTAGGGACAGGGGGCGCTATGGCTACACCTTC. Its translation is CASSSLRDRGRYGYTF.

V and J are TRBV6-5 and TRBJ2-3, with 9 positions matching TRBD1. CDR3 size: 15 residues. J was trimmed by 8 bases and V by 0 bases; bases with no gene match: 6. In germline, CDR1 is MNHEY, CDR2 SVGAGI. The CDR3: CASSYSGTGSSTQYF. CDR3 coding DNA: TGTGCCAGCAGTTACTCTGGGACAGGGAGTAGTACGCAGTATTTT.

The chain is built from TRBV20-1 and TRBJ2-7; D might be TRBD2 (5 bases). The germline V gene has CDR1 DFQATT and CDR2 SNEGSKA (reference sequence). V was clipped by 3 bases and J by 6 bases, with 15 bases between them. This CDR3 contains 13 residues. The CDR3 DNA follows: TGCAGTGCTAGTCCGACCGGGGTCCGCGAGCAGTACTTC. It yields the protein CSASPTGVREQYF.

The chain has TRBV12-5 and TRBJ1-5; 7 bases line up with TRBD1. After removal of 0 bases from V and 2 bases from J, the junction contained 4 bases not matched to a gene. This CDR3 has 16 amino acids. Per the germline V gene, CDR1 is LGHNT and CDR2 is FRNRAP. The CDR3 nucleotides read TGTGCTAGTGGTTTGGTACGCGGACAGGGCAATCAGCCCCAGCATTTT. It is translated as CASGLVRGQGNQPQHF.

This clone occurred once. The chain couples TRBV27 to TRBJ1-5, with D unclear. The CDR3 sequence is 14 residues long. With 5 bases removed from V and 7 bases from J, the gap between germline ends came to 15 bases. Per germline, CDR1 MNHEY and CDR2 SMNVEV (reference sequence). CDR3 protein: CASSPLGVRQPQHF. CDR3 DNA sequence: TGTGCCAGCAGTCCCCTCGGGGTCCGGCAGCCCCAGCATTTT.

The rearrangement uses TRBV7-5 and TRBJ1-6; the D call in the table, TRBD1, was not verified against the DNA. TRBV7-5 is given as a pseudogene. This CDR3 has 17 residues. CDR3: CVRSLDGRDRGPLALHF. The CDR3 nucleotides read TGTGTCAGAAGCTTAGATGGGCGGGACAGGGGACCCCTCGCCCTCCACTTT.

V gene TRBV11-2 combines with J gene TRBJ2-1, with a weak D call TRBD2 (6 bases). CDR3 size: 16 residues. Trimming left V 1 base short and J 0 bases short, with 10 bases between. Germline-derived CDR1 and CDR2 are SGHAT and FQNNGV. CDR3 bases: TGTGCCAGCAGCTTAGCATTCGGGGGCTCCTACAATGAGCAGTTCTTC. Translation gives CASSLAFGGSYNEQFF.

The J gene is TRBJ1-3, the V gene TRBV6-1; perhaps TRBD1 as D (6 bases). The CDR3 length is 15 residues. Germline CDR1 reads MNHNS; CDR2 reads SASEGT. V lost 3 bases to trimming and J lost 0 bases, with 9 bases between them. The CDR3 nucleotides read TGTGCCAGCAGTGACCGGACAGTCTCTGGAAACACCATATATTTT. This gives the protein CASSDRTVSGNTIYF.

This chain links TRBV5-1 with TRBJ2-3; perhaps TRBD1 as D (7 bases). Trimming stripped 1 base from V and 0 bases from J, with 21 bases between. Germline V lookup: CDR1 SGHRS, CDR2 YFSETQ. The CDR3 sequence is 19 residues long. CDR3 DNA sequence: TGCGCCAGCAGCTTGTGGGTAGGAGGGGGACAGCTTAGCACAGATACGCAGTATTTT. Its translation: CASSLWVGGGQLSTDTQYF.

This clone was observed a single time. This chain links TRBV5-4 with TRBJ2-5; 7 nucleotides match TRBD1. Germline-derived CDR1 and CDR2 are SGHNT and YYREEE (reference sequence). Losses at the gene ends were 4 bases for V and 1 base for J; bases not matched to a gene: 4. The CDR3 runs to 14 residues. The DNA of the CDR3 is TGTGCCAGCAGCACCGGGACAGCCCAAGAGACCCAGTACTTC. As protein: CASSTGTAQETQYF.

The gene calls are TRBV19 and TRBJ1-6; 7 nucleotides line up with TRBD1. Germline CDR1 LNHDA, CDR2 SQIVND (reference sequence). The junction had 7 bases not matched to a gene; V was cut back by 6 bases and J by 8 bases. The CDR3 has 14 residues. The CDR3 region is CASRNGQVDSPLHF. CDR3 nucleotide sequence: TGTGCCAGTAGAAACGGACAGGTGGATTCACCCCTCCACTTT.

The chain employs TRBV2 and TRBJ2-1; 13 positions agree with TRBD2. V trimming: 6 bases; J trimming: 9 bases; junction bases outside the gene matches: 8. Germline CDR1 and CDR2: SNHLY and FYNNEI. There are 15 residues in the CDR3. CDR3: CASSRGLAGVSEQFF. The DNA of the CDR3 is TGTGCCAGCAGCCGCGGACTAGCGGGGGTTAGTGAGCAGTTCTTC.

The CDR3 DNA follows: TGTGCCAGTAGGCGAGAGGGCATGAACACTGAAGCTTTCTTT. This encodes CASRREGMNTEAFF. The chain combines TRBV19 with TRBJ1-1; unclear D gene. The CDR3 extends over 14 amino acids. CDR1 and CDR2 (germline): LNHDA, SQIVND (reference sequence). The V end lost 6 bases, the J end lost 0 bases, and 11 bases lay between the germline ends.

The rearrangement uses TRBV7-2 and TRBJ1-2; possible D gene TRBD1, 6 bases. Trimming pared 3 bases from V and 4 bases from J, leaving 15 bases between. The CDR3 loop spans 15 amino acids. Germline V lookup: CDR1 SGHTA, CDR2 FQGNSA. DNA for the CDR3: TGTGCCAGCAGCTTTTCCAGGGGCCTTGCCTATGGCTACACCTTC. Translated: CASSFSRGLAYGYTF.

V gene TRBV6-1 combines with J gene TRBJ1-2; D unclear. V lost 1 base and J 5 bases, leaving 8 bases between the germline ends. The CDR3 sequence is 13 residues long. The germline V gene has CDR1 MNHNS and CDR2 SASEGT. The CDR3 bases are TGTGCCAGCAGTGAAGGGGCAGGTTATGGCTACACCTTC. Protein: CASSEGAGYGYTF.

This clone has only a few counts. V gene TRBV7-2 combines with J gene TRBJ1-1; possible D gene TRBD1, 6 bases. Per the germline V gene, CDR1 is SGHTA and CDR2 is FQGNSA. This CDR3 is built from 18 residues. V was trimmed by 1 base and J by 0 bases, leaving 18 bases between them. The CDR3 coding sequence is TGTGCCAGCAGCTTAGGAGGAAGCCAGGGGATGTTGAACACTGAAGCTTTCTTT. Its translation is CASSLGGSQGMLNTEAFF.

V is TRBV7-8 and J is TRBJ2-3; D unresolved. The length of the CDR3 is 16 residues. Germline CDR1 and CDR2: SGHVS and FQNEAQ. V gave up 3 bases and J gave up 0 bases, with 13 bases separating them. As DNA, the CDR3 is TGTGCCAGCAGCTTTGCAGGTTTCGGTAGCACAGATACGCAGTATTTT. Its translation is CASSFAGFGSTDTQYF.

CDR3 nucleotides: TGTGCCATCAGTGAGCAGGACACCGGGGAGCTGTTTTTT. Translation gives CAISEQDTGELFF. The V gene is TRBV10-3, the J gene TRBJ2-2, with D hard to call. The germline V and J ends were trimmed by 2 bases and 3 bases, with 4 bases remaining between them. This CDR3 is 13 amino acids long. Germline CDR1 is ENHRY and CDR2 is SYGVKD.

J is TRBJ1-1 and V is TRBV30; perhaps TRBD1 as D (5 bases). V shed 2 bases and J shed 8 bases, with 21 bases lying between them. Germline values: CDR1 GTSNPN, CDR2 SVGIG (reference sequence). The length of the CDR3 is 15 residues. CDR3 bases: TGTGCCTGGAGTCTCCTCCCGGTAGTCGGGGGGGAAGCTTTCTTT. This translates into CAWSLLPVVGGEAFF.